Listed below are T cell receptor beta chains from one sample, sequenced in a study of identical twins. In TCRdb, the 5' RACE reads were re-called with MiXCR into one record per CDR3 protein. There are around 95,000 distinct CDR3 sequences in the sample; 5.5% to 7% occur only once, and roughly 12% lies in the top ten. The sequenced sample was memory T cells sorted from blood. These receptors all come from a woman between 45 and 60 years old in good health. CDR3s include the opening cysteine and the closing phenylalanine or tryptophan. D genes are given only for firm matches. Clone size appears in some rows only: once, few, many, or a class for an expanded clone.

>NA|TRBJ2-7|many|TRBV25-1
CASSRGGISSYEQYF
TGTGCCAGCAGTCGAGGGGGTATCAGCTCCTACGAGCAGTACTTC
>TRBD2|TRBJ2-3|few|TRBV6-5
CASSFASGMTDTQYF
TGTGCCAGCAGTTTTGCTAGCGGGATGACAGATACGCAGTATTTT
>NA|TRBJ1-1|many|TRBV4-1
CASSQLGLEAFF
TGCGCCAGCAGCCAACTGGGACTAGAAGCTTTCTTT
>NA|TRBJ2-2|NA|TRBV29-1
CSARYWNTGELFF
TGCAGCGCCCGCTACTGGAACACCGGGGAGCTGTTTTTT
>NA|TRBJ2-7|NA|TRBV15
CATSRGRRGYEQYF
TGTGCCACCAGCAGGGGCCGCCGGGGGTACGAGCAGTACTTC
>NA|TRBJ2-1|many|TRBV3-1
CASSQGSGPRNEQFF
TGTGCCAGCAGCCAAGGGTCAGGGCCTCGCAATGAGCAGTTCTTC
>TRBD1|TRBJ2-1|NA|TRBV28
CASSSRTGWNEQFF
TGTGCCAGCAGTTCCCGGACAGGGTGGAATGAGCAGTTCTTC
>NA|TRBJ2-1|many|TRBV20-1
CSARGFLVTYNEQFF
TGCAGTGCTAGAGGGTTTCTAGTCACGTACAATGAGCAGTTCTTC
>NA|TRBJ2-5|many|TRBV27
CASSFQGGQETQYF
TGTGCCAGCAGTTTTCAGGGGGGCCAAGAGACCCAGTACTTC
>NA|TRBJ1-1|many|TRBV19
CASKGRIEAFF
TGTGCCAGTAAGGGGAGGATTGAAGCTTTCTTT
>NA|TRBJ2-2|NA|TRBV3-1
CASSLGDTNTGELFF
TGTGCCAGCAGCCTCGGGGATACGAACACCGGGGAGCTGTTTTTT
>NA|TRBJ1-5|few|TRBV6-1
CASSDRRTNQPQHF
TGTGCCAGCAGTGATCGACGGACAAATCAGCCCCAGCATTTT
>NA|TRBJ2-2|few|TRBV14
CASSLGVTGELFF
TGTGCCAGCAGCCTTGGGGTCACCGGGGAGCTGTTTTTT
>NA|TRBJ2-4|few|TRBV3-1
CASSQQNIQYF
TGTGCCAGCAGCCAACAAAACATTCAGTACTTC
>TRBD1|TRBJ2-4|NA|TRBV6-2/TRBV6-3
CASRDPGQGGNIQYF
TGTGCCAGCAGGGATCCGGGACAGGGAGGAAACATTCAGTACTTC
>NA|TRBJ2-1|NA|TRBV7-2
CASSLGSTEQFF
TGTGCCAGCAGCCTCGGGAGTACCGAGCAGTTCTTC
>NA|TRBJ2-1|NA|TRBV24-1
CATSDLDEQFF
TGTGCCACCAGTGATTTAGATGAGCAGTTCTTC
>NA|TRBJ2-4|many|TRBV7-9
CASEVGAKNIQYF
TGTGCCAGCGAGGTGGGGGCCAAAAACATTCAGTACTTC
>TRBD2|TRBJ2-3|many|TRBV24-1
CATSEHTSAADTQYF
TGCGCCACCAGTGAACACACTAGCGCGGCAGATACGCAGTATTTT
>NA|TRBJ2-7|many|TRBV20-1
CSAAGDPPYEQYF
TGCAGTGCTGCCGGGGACCCTCCCTACGAGCAGTACTTC
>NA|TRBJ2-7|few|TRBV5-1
CASSLEGGRQQYF
TGCGCCAGCAGCTTGGAAGGGGGGCGCCAGCAGTACTTC
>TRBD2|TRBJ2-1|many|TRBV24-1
CATILAGGCYEQFF
TGTGCCACCATACTAGCGGGAGGTTGCTATGAGCAGTTCTTC
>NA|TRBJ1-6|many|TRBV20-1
CSARDLSDVHLHF
TGCAGTGCTAGAGATCTGAGTGACGTACACCTCCACTTT
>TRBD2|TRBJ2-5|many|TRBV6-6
CASSDNGLAVIQETQYF
TGTGCCAGCAGCGACAACGGTCTAGCGGTAATCCAAGAGACCCAGTACTTC
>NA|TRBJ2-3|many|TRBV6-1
CASRLFIPDTQYF
TGTGCCAGCAGGCTGTTCATTCCAGATACGCAGTATTTT
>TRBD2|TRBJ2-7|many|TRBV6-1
CASLEAGAKEQYF
TGTGCCAGCCTCGAAGCGGGAGCAAAAGAGCAGTACTTC
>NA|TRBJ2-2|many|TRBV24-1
CATSDGQVNTGELFF
TGTGCCACCAGTGACGGTCAGGTGAACACCGGGGAGCTGTTTTTT
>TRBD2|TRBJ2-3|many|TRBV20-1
CSAALAGGPSDTQYF
TGCAGTGCTGCGCTAGCGGGAGGGCCGTCGGATACGCAGTATTTT
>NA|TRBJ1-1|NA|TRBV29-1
CSVLRSNTEAFF
TGCAGCGTTCTCAGGTCGAACACTGAAGCTTTCTTT
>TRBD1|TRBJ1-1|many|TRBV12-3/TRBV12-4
CASRRQGAYAEAFF
TGTGCCAGCAGAAGACAGGGGGCATACGCTGAAGCTTTCTTT
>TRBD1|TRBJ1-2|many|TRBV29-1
CSVAVTGENYGYTF
TGCAGCGTTGCGGTGACAGGGGAAAACTATGGCTACACCTTC
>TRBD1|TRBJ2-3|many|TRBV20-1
CSAMKGAATTDTQYF
TGCAGTGCTATGAAGGGGGCGGCCACCACAGATACGCAGTATTTT
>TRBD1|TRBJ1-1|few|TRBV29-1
CSARTGGNTEAFF
TGCAGCGCCAGGACAGGGGGAAACACTGAAGCTTTCTTT
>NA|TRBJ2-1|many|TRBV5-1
CASSSPGAYNEQFF
TGCGCCAGCAGCTCCCCCGGGGCCTACAATGAGCAGTTCTTC